The 9 T cell receptor beta chains reported below all come from one sample, sequenced in a study of T cells after yellow fever vaccination (dated by TCRdb to about 2019). The treatment or condition label corresponds to: live attenuated yellow fever vaccine strain. The library was obtained by 5' RACE. The data were produced on an Illumina NovaSeq 6000. TCRdb reworked the public reads: Q25 trimming with fastp, MiXCR clone assembly, productive beta chains retained. Duplicate CDR3 protein sequences are folded into a single record with the most common DNA and genes. In all, the sample holds 300,000 to 350,000 distinct CDR3 sequences, and 3.5% to 4.5% of those were seen once. Roughly 21% of the sample is in the top ten clones. This specimen consisted of PBMCs, obtained 15 days after the yellow fever booster vaccination. Receptors originate from a man younger than 30 who received the YFV17D yellow fever vaccine.

The J gene is TRBJ1-1, the V gene TRBV13; D is perhaps TRBD1 (5 bases). Germline V CDR1 and CDR2: PRHDT, FYEKMQ (reference sequence). CDR3 length: 15 amino acids. Trimming left V 4 bases short and J 1 base short, with 13 bases between. Here the CDR3 DNA reads TGTGCCAGCAGCTCCCCAGGGACTGGGAACACTGAAGCTTTCTTT. Residues: CASSSPGTGNTEAFF.

This clonotype was seen more than once but under ten times. The V call is TRBV5-1, the J call TRBJ2-3; D might be TRBD1 (5 bases). With 3 bases removed from V and 2 bases from J, the gap between germline ends came to 16 bases. CDR1 and CDR2 (germline): SGHRS, YFSETQ. This CDR3 is built from 16 residues. CDR3 amino acids: CASSSLSTATTDTQYF. The CDR3 nucleotides are TGCGCCAGCAGCTCGTTGTCGACAGCAACCACAGATACGCAGTATTTT.

This clonotype appeared many times. V is TRBV6-5 and J is TRBJ1-2; D is uncertain. V was shortened by 8 bases and J by 7 bases, with 23 bases between the two germline ends. Germline CDR1 and CDR2: MNHEY and SVGAGI. CDR3 length: 15 residues. The CDR3: CASPLPREGSAGYTF. The CDR3 coding sequence is TGTGCCAGCCCTCTACCCCGAGAGGGTTCGGCTGGCTACACCTTC.

In this sample, this clonotype turned up many times. The chain recombines TRBV5-1 with TRBJ2-7; perhaps TRBD1 as D (6 bases). Looked up from germline, CDR1 is SGHRS and CDR2 is YFSETQ. With 0 bases removed from V and 6 bases from J, the gap between germline ends came to 10 bases. The CDR3 covers 13 residues. The CDR3 sequence is CASSLGQDSEQYV. The DNA for the CDR3 is TGCGCCAGCAGCTTGGGACAGGACTCCGAGCAGTACGTC.

This clonotype was counted a few times. V usage is TRBV7-9 and J usage is TRBJ1-2, with unresolved D. V gave up 4 bases and J gave up 6 bases, with 9 bases separating them. CDR1 is SEHNR and CDR2 is FQNEAQ in the germline V gene (reference sequence). The CDR3 extends over 12 amino acids. The CDR3, as DNA: TGTGCCAGCAGCTGGAGACGCAATGGCTACACCTTC. It encodes CASSWRRNGYTF.

This clonotype was found a few times. The chain carries TRBV4-2 and TRBJ2-7, with D possibly called TRBD1 or TRBD2 (5 bases each). Trimming shortened V by 3 bases and J by 2 bases, and 20 bases separated the two germline ends. Germline loops: CDR1 LGHNA, CDR2 YNFKEQ. CDR3 length: 17 amino acids. The CDR3 region is CASSQQFLDSGTYEQYF. The CDR3 coding sequence is TGTGCCAGCAGCCAGCAATTTTTAGACAGCGGTACCTACGAGCAGTACTTC.

This clonotype has at least ten counts. The chain couples TRBV9 to TRBJ1-4; 8 bases match TRBD1. Looked up from germline, CDR1 is SGDLS and CDR2 is YYNGEE. The V segment lost 0 bases and the J segment 7 bases; nucleotides outside the gene matches: 11. This CDR3 region has 17 residues. The chain's CDR3 is CASSVVGQVIRGEKLFF. CDR3 nucleotide sequence: TGTGCCAGCAGCGTAGTGGGACAGGTGATCCGGGGTGAAAAACTGTTTTTT.

This clonotype was counted between two and nine times. The chain is built from TRBV6-5 and TRBJ2-5; no reliable D call. The germline V gene has CDR1 MNHEY and CDR2 SVGAGI. Trimming cost V 0 bases and J 1 base, with 9 bases left between them. This CDR3 comprises 15 residues. CDR3 sequence: CASSYSGGLQETQYF. The CDR3 DNA sequence: TGTGCCAGCAGTTACTCAGGTGGCCTCCAAGAGACCCAGTACTTC.

Many counts were recorded for this clonotype. This sequence joins TRBV6-2 or TRBV6-3 and TRBJ2-7; the D gene is possibly TRBD2 (7 bases). Germline CDR1 MNHEY, CDR2 SVGEGT. CDR3 length: 14 residues. V was shortened by 6 bases and J by 2 bases, with 14 bases between the two germline ends. CDR3: CASSQAGATYEQYV. The DNA for the CDR3 is TGTGCCAGCAGCCAGGCGGGGGCCACCTACGAGCAGTACGTC.